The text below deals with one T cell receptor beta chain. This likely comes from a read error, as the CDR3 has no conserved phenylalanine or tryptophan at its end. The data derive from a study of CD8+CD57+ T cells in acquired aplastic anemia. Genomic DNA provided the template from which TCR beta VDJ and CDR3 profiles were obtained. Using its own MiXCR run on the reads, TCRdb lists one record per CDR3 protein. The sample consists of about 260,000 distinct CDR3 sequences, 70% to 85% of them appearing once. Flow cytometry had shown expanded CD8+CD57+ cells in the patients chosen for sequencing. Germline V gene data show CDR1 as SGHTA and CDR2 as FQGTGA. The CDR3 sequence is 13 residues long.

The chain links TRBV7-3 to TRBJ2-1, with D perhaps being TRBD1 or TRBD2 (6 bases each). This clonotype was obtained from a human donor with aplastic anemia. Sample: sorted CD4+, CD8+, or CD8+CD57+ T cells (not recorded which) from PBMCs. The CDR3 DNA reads TGTGCCAGCAGCGATGGGGGGCTCCATGACCAGTTCGTC. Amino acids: CASSDGGLHDQFV.